This TCR beta chain was sequenced during a study of blood T cell repertoires in COVID-19. Study details: Donors in the United States, Italy and Spain gave samples during acute or convalescent COVID-19.

The CDR3 covers 14 residues. Trimming shortened V by 0 bases and J by 1 base, and 6 bases separated the two germline ends. From germline, CDR1 is LNHDA and CDR2 SQIVND (reference sequence). How the authors handled the data: Nucleated cell counts were estimated from reference gene primer amplification. The method was immunoSEQ multiplex PCR; TCRdb's version includes in-frame clones alone and lacks a portion of them. V and J calls and clone size are those listed in that table; D and trimming were worked out from the DNA. The data contain a few hundred thousand clones, about 91% of them singletons. Participants, 18 to 89 years old, spanned fewer than 25 US areas. Cohorts were determined from participant-reported clinical history.

The specimen sequenced was PBMCs or T cells enriched from blood (not recorded which). The TCR comes from a woman younger than 35 who had recovered from COVID-19. The genes are TRBV19 and TRBJ1-1; no reliable D call. CDR3 region: CASSIDRQNTEAFF. The CDR3 DNA is TGTGCCAGTAGTATAGATCGACAGAACACTGAAGCTTTCTTT.